A selection of T cell receptor beta chains follows, all from one sample in a study of blood T cell repertoires in COVID-19. Sequenced by immunoSEQ multiplex PCR; TCRdb stores in-frame clones only, minus some. The sample comprises roughly 83,000 clones, more than 85% of which are singletons, and 8% rests with the top ten. Material: peripheral blood. The receptors were sampled from a man older than 75 with active or convalescent COVID-19. Both conserved end residues are part of each CDR3. D genes are given only for firm matches. Size is omitted from some rows. Given values are once, few, many or a class for expanded clones.

j_call: TRBJ1-5; d_call: NA; clone_size: NA; v_call: TRBV19; cdr3_nt: TGTGCCAGTAGTATGGGGGGGTCGGGGCCCCAGCATTTT; cdr3_aa: CASSMGGSGPQHF
j_call: TRBJ1-4; d_call: NA; clone_size: NA; v_call: TRBV7-2; cdr3_nt: TGTGCCAGCAGCAAAATGTCCGAGGGATTTAATGAAAAACTGTTTTTT; cdr3_aa: CASSKMSEGFNEKLFF
j_call: TRBJ1-3; d_call: TRBD1; clone_size: once; v_call: TRBV18; cdr3_nt: TGTGCCAGCTCTCCAGACAGGGGTGGTCTGCGAAACACCATATATTTT; cdr3_aa: CASSPDRGGLRNTIYF
j_call: TRBJ1-4; d_call: NA; clone_size: NA; v_call: TRBV10-1; cdr3_nt: TGCGCCAGCAGTGATGGGGGCTCCAATGAAAAACTGTTTTTT; cdr3_aa: CASSDGGSNEKLFF
j_call: TRBJ2-2; d_call: TRBD1; clone_size: once; v_call: TRBV5-5; cdr3_nt: TGTGCCAGCAGCATTGTCTACAGGGGTGCGGGGGAGCTGTTTTTT; cdr3_aa: CASSIVYRGAGELFF
j_call: TRBJ1-1; d_call: TRBD1; clone_size: NA; v_call: TRBV18; cdr3_nt: TGTGCCAGCTCACCTACAACAGGGGGCTGGACTGAAGCTTTCTTT; cdr3_aa: CASSPTTGGWTEAFF
j_call: TRBJ1-1; d_call: TRBD1; clone_size: NA; v_call: TRBV6-5; cdr3_nt: TGTGCCAGCAGTCTCGGACAGGGCACTGAAGCTTTCTTT; cdr3_aa: CASSLGQGTEAFF
j_call: TRBJ2-2; d_call: TRBD2; clone_size: NA; v_call: TRBV4-1; cdr3_nt: TGCGCCAGCAGCCCCACATTAGCGGGAGCGCCCGGGGAGCTGTTTTTT; cdr3_aa: CASSPTLAGAPGELFF
j_call: TRBJ1-4; d_call: TRBD1; clone_size: NA; v_call: TRBV5-1; cdr3_nt: TGCGCCAGCAGCCCGGGACAGACTAATGAAAAACTGTTTTTT; cdr3_aa: CASSPGQTNEKLFF
j_call: TRBJ1-2; d_call: NA; clone_size: NA; v_call: TRBV24-1; cdr3_nt: TGTGCCACCAGTGGTACCGACAGGTACTATGGCTACACCTTC; cdr3_aa: CATSGTDRYYGYTF
j_call: TRBJ2-1; d_call: TRBD2; clone_size: NA; v_call: TRBV6-5; cdr3_nt: TGTGCCAGCAGCCGGGGTAGCGGGAGTAACAATGAGCAGTTCTTC; cdr3_aa: CASSRGSGSNNEQFF
j_call: TRBJ2-1; d_call: TRBD2; clone_size: NA; v_call: TRBV5-1; cdr3_nt: TGCGCCAGCAGCCAAACTAGCGGGAGTCCCAATGAGCAGTTCTTC; cdr3_aa: CASSQTSGSPNEQFF
j_call: TRBJ1-6; d_call: TRBD1; clone_size: NA; v_call: TRBV7-8; cdr3_nt: TGTGCCAGCAGCCCCCCGGGACAGTCACATTCACCCCTCCACTTT; cdr3_aa: CASSPPGQSHSPLHF
j_call: TRBJ1-6; d_call: NA; clone_size: NA; v_call: TRBV19; cdr3_nt: TGTGCCAGTAGTCCCGCCAGTCCCAGGAATTCACCCCTCCACTTT; cdr3_aa: CASSPASPRNSPLHF
j_call: TRBJ1-3; d_call: NA; clone_size: NA; v_call: TRBV7-2; cdr3_nt: TGTGCCAGCAGCCTTCGTGGGGCGGTGGGAAACACCATATATTTT; cdr3_aa: CASSLRGAVGNTIYF
j_call: TRBJ1-1; d_call: NA; clone_size: NA; v_call: TRBV11-2; cdr3_nt: TGTGCCAGCAGCAACTCGACAGTTTTTGACACTGAAGCTTTCTTT; cdr3_aa: CASSNSTVFDTEAFF
j_call: TRBJ1-5; d_call: NA; clone_size: NA; v_call: TRBV1; cdr3_nt: TGCACCAGCAGCCAACACGGGGGGGGCGTCAATCAGCCCCAGCATTTT; cdr3_aa: CTSSQHGGGVNQPQHF
j_call: TRBJ1-6; d_call: NA; clone_size: NA; v_call: TRBV4-1; cdr3_nt: TGCGCCAGCAGCCAAGACATCCAGGGTTATTCACCCCTCCACTTT; cdr3_aa: CASSQDIQGYSPLHF
j_call: TRBJ1-3; d_call: NA; clone_size: NA; v_call: TRBV12-3/TRBV12-4; cdr3_nt: TGTGCCACCCCGGGTGAAGTTGGAAACACCATATATTTT; cdr3_aa: CATPGEVGNTIYF
j_call: TRBJ1-2; d_call: TRBD1; clone_size: NA; v_call: TRBV5-1; cdr3_nt: TGCGCCAGCAGTGGCGACAGGGTCTTAGGCTACACCTTC; cdr3_aa: CASSGDRVLGYTF
j_call: TRBJ1-6; d_call: NA; clone_size: NA; v_call: TRBV5-1; cdr3_nt: TGCGCCAGCAGACCTGCTACAGGAGATAATTCACCCCTCCACTTT; cdr3_aa: CASRPATGDNSPLHF
j_call: TRBJ1-1; d_call: NA; clone_size: NA; v_call: TRBV5-1; cdr3_nt: TGCGCCAGCAGCTTGGCGAGAGGGCGGAACACTGAAGCTTTCTTT; cdr3_aa: CASSLARGRNTEAFF
j_call: TRBJ2-3; d_call: TRBD2; clone_size: NA; v_call: TRBV27; cdr3_nt: TGTGCCAGCAGTTTAGACCCTAGCGGCCATACGCAGTATTTT; cdr3_aa: CASSLDPSGHTQYF
j_call: TRBJ2-1; d_call: TRBD2; clone_size: once; v_call: TRBV7-3; cdr3_nt: TGTGCCAGCAGCTTTGGCGGGAGAGATGGTGAGCAGTTCTTC; cdr3_aa: CASSFGGRDGEQFF
j_call: TRBJ2-2; d_call: NA; clone_size: NA; v_call: TRBV24-1; cdr3_nt: TGTGCCACCAGTGATTTTGGGCCCTCGAACACCGGGGAGCTGTTTTTT; cdr3_aa: CATSDFGPSNTGELFF
j_call: TRBJ2-6; d_call: TRBD1; clone_size: NA; v_call: TRBV5-1; cdr3_nt: TGCGCCAGCTCCGGGACAGCCCTTTCTGGGGCCAACGTCCTGACTTTC; cdr3_aa: CASSGTALSGANVLTF
j_call: TRBJ1-4; d_call: NA; clone_size: NA; v_call: TRBV12-2; cdr3_nt: TGTGCAAGTCGTCCAGGGGACGGCGATGAAAAACTGTTTTTT; cdr3_aa: CASRPGDGDEKLFF
j_call: TRBJ1-1; d_call: NA; clone_size: once; v_call: TRBV5-1; cdr3_nt: TGCGCCAGCAGCTTACCCGGAGACAGGTTAAATTTCTTT; cdr3_aa: CASSLPGDRLNFF
j_call: TRBJ1-1; d_call: NA; clone_size: NA; v_call: TRBV19; cdr3_nt: TGTGCCAGTAGTCGGACGGGAAACACTGAAGCTTTCTTT; cdr3_aa: CASSRTGNTEAFF
j_call: TRBJ1-4; d_call: NA; clone_size: NA; v_call: TRBV27; cdr3_nt: TGTGCCAGCAGTTTATTTAGGCTTGGGGGGAATGAAAAACTGTTTTTT; cdr3_aa: CASSLFRLGGNEKLFF
j_call: TRBJ1-3; d_call: NA; clone_size: NA; v_call: TRBV6-5; cdr3_nt: TGTGCCAGCAGAATAGATGAGTACTCTGGAAACACCATATATTTT; cdr3_aa: CASRIDEYSGNTIYF
j_call: TRBJ1-1; d_call: NA; clone_size: NA; v_call: TRBV7-3; cdr3_nt: TGTGCCAGCAGCTTCTCAGGGGCAGGTGAAGCTTTCTTT; cdr3_aa: CASSFSGAGEAFF
j_call: TRBJ1-2; d_call: NA; clone_size: NA; v_call: TRBV5-5; cdr3_nt: TGTGCCAGCAGCGCCGAACCCGGGGGGACGGGCTATGGCTACACCTTC; cdr3_aa: CASSAEPGGTGYGYTF